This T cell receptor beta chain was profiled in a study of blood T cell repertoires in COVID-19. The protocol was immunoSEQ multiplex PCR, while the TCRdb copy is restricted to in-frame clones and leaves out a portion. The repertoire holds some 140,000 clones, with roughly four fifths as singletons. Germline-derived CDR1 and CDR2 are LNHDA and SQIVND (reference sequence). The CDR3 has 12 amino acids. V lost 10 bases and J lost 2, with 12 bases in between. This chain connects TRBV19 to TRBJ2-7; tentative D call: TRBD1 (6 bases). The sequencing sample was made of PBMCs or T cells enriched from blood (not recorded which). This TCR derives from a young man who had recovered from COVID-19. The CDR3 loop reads CATQDRAYEQYF. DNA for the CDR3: TGTGCCACCCAGGACAGAGCCTACGAGCAGTACTTC.